A selection of T cell receptor beta chains follows, all from one sample in a study of T cell changes during pregnancy in multiple sclerosis. Only in-frame clones appear in the TCRdb table, and some are missing; sequencing was by immunoSEQ multiplex PCR. The data show just over 30,000 clones, with 75% to 90% seen just once and approximately 6.5% held by the top ten. The source was CD8+ T cells from peripheral blood mononuclear cells, collected in the second trimester of pregnancy. All receptors derive from a female donor with multiple sclerosis, enrolled in a pregnancy study. CDR3s include the opening cysteine and the closing phenylalanine or tryptophan. A D gene is named only where the DNA matches it firmly. A row's size may be missing; if present it is once, few, many or a size class.

>TRBD2|.|TRBV4-2|14|TRBJ2-1
TGTGCCAGCAGCCAACAACTAGCGGGTGATGAGCAGTTCTTC
CASSQQLAGDEQFF
>TRBD2|.|TRBV7-9|13|TRBJ2-5
TGTGCCAGCTTTAGCGGGACGGGAGAGACCCAGTACTTC
CASFSGTGETQYF
>.|.|TRBV7-9|13|TRBJ1-2
TGTGCCAGCAGCTTATCGGGGAGGGATGGCTACACCTTC
CASSLSGRDGYTF
>TRBD1|once|TRBV7-9|18|TRBJ2-7
TGTGCCAGCAGCTTAGCGGGACAGGGGGCCAGTAGGTCCTACGAGCAGTACTTC
CASSLAGQGASRSYEQYF
>.|.|TRBV6-6|13|TRBJ2-7
TGTGCCAGCAGTCAGGGACTTTCCTACGAGCAGTACTTC
CASSQGLSYEQYF
>TRBD1|.|TRBV7-9|14|TRBJ1-1
TGTGCCAGCAGCTTATTCGGGACAGGGAAGGAAGCTTTCTTT
CASSLFGTGKEAFF
>TRBD1|.|TRBV7-9|16|TRBJ1-5
TGTGCCAGCAGCTTGGAGGACAGGGGTAGCAATCAGCCCCAGCATTTT
CASSLEDRGSNQPQHF
>TRBD1|.|TRBV5-1|14|TRBJ1-1
TGCGCCAGCAGCATCGGACAGGGTTTCACTGAAGCTTTCTTT
CASSIGQGFTEAFF
>.|few|TRBV28|14|TRBJ2-3
TGTGCCAGCAGTTTACTACAGGGCACAGATACGCAGTATTTT
CASSLLQGTDTQYF
>TRBD1|.|TRBV4-3|14|TRBJ2-1
TGCGCCAGCAGCCAAGGGACAGGGTACAATGAGCAGTTCTTC
CASSQGTGYNEQFF
>.|.|TRBV4-3|14|TRBJ2-7
TGCGCCAGCAGCCAAGACAGGGGAACGTACGAGCAGTACTTC
CASSQDRGTYEQYF
>.|.|TRBV5-6|14|TRBJ1-1
TGTGCCAGCAGCCAAATGAGGCAGAACACTGAAGCTTTCTTT
CASSQMRQNTEAFF
>TRBD1|.|TRBV18|16|TRBJ2-2
TGTGCCAGCTCAGACGGGACAGATCCGAACACCGGGGAGCTGTTTTTT
CASSDGTDPNTGELFF
>.|.|TRBV11-2|12|TRBJ1-5
TGTGCCAGCAGCCTCCCGGGACAGCCCCAGCATTTT
CASSLPGQPQHF
>TRBD2|.|TRBV9|15|TRBJ2-7
TGTGCCAGCAGCGCAGATAGCGGGATCAGTTTTGAGCAGTACTTC
CASSADSGISFEQYF
>.|.|TRBV4-3|17|TRBJ2-6
TGCGCCAGCAGCCAAGAGGACAAAAGCTCTGGGGCCAACGTCCTGACTTTC
CASSQEDKSSGANVLTF
>.|.|TRBV30|14|TRBJ2-5
TGTGCCTGGAAGATTAGCGGCCCTCAAGAGACCCAGTACTTC
CAWKISGPQETQYF
>.|.|TRBV28|13|TRBJ1-1
TGTGCCAGCAGGGGAGTTATGAACACTGAAGCTTTCTTT
CASRGVMNTEAFF
>TRBD1|many|TRBV4-3|16|TRBJ2-7
TGCGCCAGCAGCCAAGAGGTCGGGACAGGGTCCTACGAGCAGTACTTC
CASSQEVGTGSYEQYF
>TRBD2|.|TRBV9|15|TRBJ2-5
TGTGCCAGCAGCGGAGGGAGGGACTACCAAGAGACCCAGTACTTC
CASSGGRDYQETQYF
>TRBD2|.|TRBV13|14|TRBJ2-1
TGTGCCAGCAGCTTACCCGGGACTATTAATGAGCAGTTCTTC
CASSLPGTINEQFF
>TRBD2|.|TRBV7-9|19|TRBJ2-3
TGTGCCAGCAGCCCCCCGGGACTAGCGGGACCGACTCGCCCAGATACGCAGTATTTT
CASSPPGLAGPTRPDTQYF
>TRBD1|.|TRBV4-3|15|TRBJ1-2
TGCGCCAGCAGCCAAGATGGGACAGGGTACTATGGCTACACCTTC
CASSQDGTGYYGYTF
>.|.|TRBV7-9|13|TRBJ1-2
TGTGCCAGCAGGGGAGTGCGCTTCACAGGCTACACCTTC
CASRGVRFTGYTF
>.|.|TRBV6-5|12|TRBJ2-2
TGTGCCAGCATGCCTAGGACCGGGGAGCTGTTTTTT
CASMPRTGELFF
>.|.|TRBV27|18|TRBJ2-3
TGTGCCAGCAGTGCGGACCCGCTCTTAGCGAGTAGCACAGATACGCAGTATTTT
CASSADPLLASSTDTQYF
>TRBD1|.|TRBV6-5|14|TRBJ2-1
TGTGCCAGCAGTTTCCAAGGGACAGAGAATGAGCAGTTCTTC
CASSFQGTENEQFF
>.|.|TRBV2|12|TRBJ1-1
TGTGCCAGCAGTGTTATAAACACTGAAGCTTTCTTT
CASSVINTEAFF
>TRBD2|.|TRBV7-3|16|TRBJ2-1
TGTGCCAGCAGCTCTGGGACTAGCGGGTCTTGGGATGAGCAGTTCTTC
CASSSGTSGSWDEQFF
>.|few|TRBV21-1|16|TRBJ1-1
TGTGCCAGCAGCCCTTCGAGGGGGCCGGGGGTCGCTGAAGCTTTCTTT
CASSPSRGPGVAEAFF
>.|.|TRBV27|13|TRBJ2-7
TGTGCCAGCAGTTTAGCCAGCTCCTACGAGCAGTACTTC
CASSLASSYEQYF
>.|.|TRBV9|14|TRBJ1-1
TGTGCCAGCAGCACCGACAGACCGAACACTGAAGCTTTCTTT
CASSTDRPNTEAFF
>TRBD2|.|TRBV6-4|16|TRBJ2-1
TGTGCCAGCAGTGTCGAGACTAGCGGGAGTATGGTTGAGCAGTTCTTC
CASSVETSGSMVEQFF
>.|.|TRBV11-2|12|TRBJ2-1
TGTGCCAGCAGCTTACTTCAGAAAGTCGCGTTCTTC
CASSLLQKVAFF
>.|.|TRBV9|15|TRBJ2-5
TGTGCCAGCAGCGGCGAGTGGCGGGAAGCAGAGACCCAGTACTTC
CASSGEWREAETQYF
>.|.|TRBV4-1|14|TRBJ1-2
TGCGCCAGCAGTGACACTTCAGGGTACTATGGCTACACCTTC
CASSDTSGYYGYTF
>.|.|TRBV7-6|12|TRBJ2-7
TGTGCCAGCAGCTTACCAGGGTACGAGCAGTACTTC
CASSLPGYEQYF
>.|.|TRBV9|15|TRBJ2-5
TGTGCCAGCAGCACTAGTGGGGGGATCCAAGAGACCCAGTACTTC
CASSTSGGIQETQYF
>TRBD2|.|TRBV2|15|TRBJ2-3
TGTGCCAGCAGTTTGAGCGGGAGGGTTGTAGATACGCAGTATTTT
CASSLSGRVVDTQYF
>TRBD2|.|TRBV9|17|TRBJ2-2
TGTGCCAGCAGCGTGGACGGTCTAGCGGGAGTACGAGGGGAGCTGTTTTTT
CASSVDGLAGVRGELFF
>TRBD1|.|TRBV4-1|16|TRBJ1-5
TGCGCCAGCAGCCAATCCATACAGGGGGCATATCAGCCCCAGCATTTT
CASSQSIQGAYQPQHF
>.|once|TRBV7-9|13|TRBJ2-7
TGTGCCAGCAGACCTCAGGGGCTCGACGAGCAGTACTTC
CASRPQGLDEQYF
>TRBD1|once|TRBV7-7|14|TRBJ2-2
TGTGCTAGCAGCCCCGGACAGGGGTACGGGGAGCTGTTTTTT
CASSPGQGYGELFF
>.|.|TRBV7-3|16|TRBJ2-2
TGTGCCAGCAGCCTAGGAGGGGGCGGCGACACCGGGGAGCTGTTTTTT
CASSLGGGGDTGELFF
>.|.|TRBV4-3|14|TRBJ2-7
TGCGCCAGCAGCCCGTGGCAGGGGCAGGGAGAGCAGTACTTC
CASSPWQGQGEQYF
>TRBD1|.|TRBV27|13|TRBJ2-7
TGTGCCAGCAGTCCCTGGACAGGGTACGAGCAGTACTTC
CASSPWTGYEQYF
>.|.|TRBV11-2|17|TRBJ1-3
TGTGCCAGCAGCAGTAACAAGGGGGAACTCTCTGGAAACACCATATATTTT
CASSSNKGELSGNTIYF
>.|.|TRBV5-6|13|TRBJ2-7
TGTGCCAGCAGCTTGATGCGGCTATACGAGCAGTACTTC
CASSLMRLYEQYF
>TRBD1|.|TRBV27|12|TRBJ2-7
TGTGCCAGCAGGGACAGGGGGCTTCAGCAGTACTTC
CASRDRGLQQYF